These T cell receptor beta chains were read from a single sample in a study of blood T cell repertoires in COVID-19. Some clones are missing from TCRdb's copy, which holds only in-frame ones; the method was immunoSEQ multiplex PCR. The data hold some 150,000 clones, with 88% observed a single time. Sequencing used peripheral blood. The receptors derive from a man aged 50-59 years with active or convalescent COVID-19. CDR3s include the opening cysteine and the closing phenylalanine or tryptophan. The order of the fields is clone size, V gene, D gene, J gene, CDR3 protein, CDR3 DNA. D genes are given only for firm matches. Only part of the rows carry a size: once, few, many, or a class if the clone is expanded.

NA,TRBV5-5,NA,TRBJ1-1,CASSLSRGNTEAFF,TGTGCCAGCAGCCTGTCGCGGGGGAACACTGAAGCTTTCTTT
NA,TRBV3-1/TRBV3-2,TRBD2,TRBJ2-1,CASSPSSGRSYNEQFF,TGTGCCAGCAGCCCATCTAGCGGCCGGTCCTACAATGAGCAGTTCTTC
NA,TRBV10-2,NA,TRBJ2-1,CASSRGGLNNEQFF,TGCGCCAGCAGTAGGGGGGGGCTCAACAATGAGCAGTTCTTC
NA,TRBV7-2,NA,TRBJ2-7,CASSPGPGVAYEQYF,TGTGCCAGCAGCCCCGGCCCAGGGGTAGCCTACGAGCAGTACTTC
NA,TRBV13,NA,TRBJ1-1,CASSLGQGNTEAFF,TGTGCCAGCAGCTTAGGACAGGGTAACACTGAAGCTTTCTTT
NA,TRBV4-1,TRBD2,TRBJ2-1,CASSLGTSVNEQFF,TGCGCCAGCAGCCTGGGGACTAGCGTCAATGAGCAGTTCTTC
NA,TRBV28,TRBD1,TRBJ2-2,CASSPSQGVNTGELFF,TGTGCCAGCAGTCCCTCCCAGGGGGTGAACACCGGGGAGCTGTTTTTT
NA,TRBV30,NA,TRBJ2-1,CAWTSAPYNEQFF,TGTGCCTGGACTAGCGCGCCCTACAATGAGCAGTTCTTC
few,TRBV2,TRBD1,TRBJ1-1,CASRGQKNTEAFF,TGTGCCAGCAGGGGACAGAAGAACACTGAAGCTTTCTTT
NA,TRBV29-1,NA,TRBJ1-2,CSVEVRLYGYTF,TGCAGCGTTGAAGTCAGACTTTATGGCTACACCTTC
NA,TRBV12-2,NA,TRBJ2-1,CASGPGVRRLAVLYEQFF,TGTGCAAGCGGCCCTGGGGTTAGGAGACTAGCTGTTTTGTACGAGCAGTTCTTC
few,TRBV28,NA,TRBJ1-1,CASTIPGGRKGAFF,TGTGCCAGCACCATACCCGGGGGGCGCAAAGGGGCTTTCTTT
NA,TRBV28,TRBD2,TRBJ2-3,CASSLLTSGIADTQYF,TGTGCCAGCAGTCTTCTGACTAGCGGGATCGCAGATACGCAGTATTTT
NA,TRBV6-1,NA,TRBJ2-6,CASSARLQANSGGANVLTF,TGTGCCAGCAGTGCCCGCTTACAAGCGAATTCTGGTGGGGCCAACGTCCTGACTTTC
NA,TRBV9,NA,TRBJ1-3,CASSVVSSGNTIYF,TGTGCCAGCAGCGTGGTCAGCTCTGGAAACACCATATATTTT
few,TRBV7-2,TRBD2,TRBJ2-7,CASSLATSGTTYEQYF,TGTGCCAGCAGCTTAGCGACTAGCGGGACCACCTACGAGCAGTACTTC
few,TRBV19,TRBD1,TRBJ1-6,CASKDREYNSPLHF,TGTGCCAGTAAGGACAGGGAATATAATTCACCCCTCCACTTT
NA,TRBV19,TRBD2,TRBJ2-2,CATLRPPSGRVGTGELFF,TGTGCCACCCTTCGACCACCTAGCGGGAGAGTAGGGACCGGGGAGCTGTTTTTT
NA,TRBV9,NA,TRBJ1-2,CASSLGLGGYTF,TGTGCCAGCAGCTTAGGGCTTGGTGGCTACACCTTC
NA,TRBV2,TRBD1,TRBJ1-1,CASSASGQGNTEAFF,TGTGCCAGCAGTGCCTCGGGACAGGGTAACACTGAAGCTTTCTTT
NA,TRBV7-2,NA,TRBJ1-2,CASSTPQANYGYTF,TGTGCCAGCAGCACCCCACAGGCTAACTATGGCTACACCTTC
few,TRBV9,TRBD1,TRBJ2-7,CASSQGALSEQYF,TGTGCCAGCAGCCAGGGGGCGCTTTCCGAGCAGTACTTC
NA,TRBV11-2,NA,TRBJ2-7,CASSPPGGSYEQYF,TGTGCCAGCAGCCCCCCAGGAGGCTCCTACGAGCAGTACTTC
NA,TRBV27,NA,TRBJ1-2,CASSLSNGRLSYGYTF,TGTGCCAGCAGTTTATCTAACGGGAGACTCAGCTATGGCTACACCTTC
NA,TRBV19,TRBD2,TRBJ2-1,CASSRLVGGRASYNEQFF,TGTGCCAGTAGTAGGCTAGTGGGAGGGCGCGCCTCCTACAATGAGCAGTTCTTC
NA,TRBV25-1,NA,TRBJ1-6,CASSPPGADNSPLHF,TGTGCCAGCAGTCCCCCAGGGGCGGATAATTCACCCCTCCACTTT
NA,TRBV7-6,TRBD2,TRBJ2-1,CASSLAAGGFSNEQFF,TGTGCCAGCAGCTTAGCCGCGGGAGGGTTTTCCAATGAGCAGTTCTTC
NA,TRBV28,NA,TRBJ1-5,CASSLPVGGQPQHF,TGTGCCAGCAGTTTACCGGTCGGAGGGCAGCCCCAGCATTTT
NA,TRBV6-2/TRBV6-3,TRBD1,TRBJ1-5,CASSPGGGTNQPQHF,TGTGCCAGCAGTCCAGGGGGCGGAACCAATCAGCCCCAGCATTTT
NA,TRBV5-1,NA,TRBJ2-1,CASSLVGQPEQFF,TGCGCCAGCAGCTTGGTGGGACAACCTGAGCAGTTCTTC
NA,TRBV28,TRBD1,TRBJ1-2,CASSADRGRSGGYTF,TGTGCCAGCAGTGCCGACAGGGGGCGGTCTGGTGGCTACACCTTC
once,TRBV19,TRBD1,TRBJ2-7,CASSRDSYEQYF,TGTGCCAGTAGTCGGGACAGCTACGAGCAGTACTTC
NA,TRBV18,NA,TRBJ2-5,CASSPEGDGETQYF,TGTGCCAGCTCACCAGAGGGGGACGGCGAGACCCAGTACTTC
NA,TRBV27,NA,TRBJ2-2,CASSLSAYSPGGELFF,TGTGCCAGCAGTTTATCAGCCTACAGTCCCGGCGGGGAGCTGTTTTTT
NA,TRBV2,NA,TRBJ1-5,CASSAGGRWEPQHF,TGTGCCAGCAGCGCGGGTGGTCGATGGGAGCCCCAGCATTTT
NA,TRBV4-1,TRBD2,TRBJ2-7,CASSQEGLAGGYEQYF,TGCGCCAGCAGCCAAGAAGGGCTAGCGGGAGGCTACGAGCAGTACTTC